The 8 T cell receptor beta chains reported below all come from one sample, sequenced in a study of beta chain features in type 1 diabetes. Findings of the study overall: People with Type 1 diabetes carried modestly yet significantly shorter TCRB CDR3s in all four CD4+ subsets.

The study reverse transcribed the entire isolated RNA, so it sequenced expressed TCRB transcripts. Sequencing used immunoSEQ multiplex PCR; TCRdb keeps in-frame clones, though not all of them. The sample lists 65,000 to 85,000 clones, roughly 50% occurring once. Their antigens remain unidentified. The sequencing sample was made of central memory CD4+ T cells from blood. The receptors come from a man aged 30 to 39 with type 1 diabetes.

The chain is built from TRBV6-5 and TRBJ2-1, with 7 nucleotides matching TRBD2. CDR1 and CDR2 (germline): MNHEY, SVGAGI. The CDR3 contains 15 residues. With 6 bases clipped from V and 0 bases from J, the junction kept 5 bases outside the gene matches. The CDR3 loop reads CASRPRGSSYNEQFF. The DNA of the CDR3 is TGTGCCAGCAGACCACGCGGGAGCTCCTACAATGAGCAGTTCTTC.

The chain uses TRBV18 and TRBJ2-2; 7 bases are a match to TRBD2. The V gene's germline CDR1 is KGHSH and CDR2 LQKENI. V lost 2 bases and J lost 1; bases outside the gene matches: 4. The CDR3 length is 16 residues. The CDR3 coding sequence is TGTGCCAGCTCACCATGGTCGGGAGGGAACACCGGGGAGCTGTTTTTT. Protein sequence: CASSPWSGGNTGELFF.

This chain joins TRBV6-6 and TRBJ1-2; no firm D call. CDR1 and CDR2 from the germline V gene are MNHNY and SVGAGI (reference sequence). The CDR3 loop spans 13 amino acids. V shed 5 bases and J shed 7 bases, with 14 bases lying between them. The CDR3 nucleotides read TGTGCCAGCAGTCCTACCGGTACCTTTGGCTACACCTTC. Translated, it gives CASSPTGTFGYTF.

The rearrangement joins TRBV5-1 to TRBJ2-1; 7 bases fit TRBD2. This CDR3 is built from 13 residues. The germline V gene has CDR1 SGHRS and CDR2 YFSETQ. The V segment lost 4 bases and the J segment 6 bases; nucleotides outside the gene matches: 4. CDR3 residues: CASSVGLINEQFF. The CDR3 coding sequence is TGCGCCAGCAGCGTGGGACTAATCAATGAGCAGTTCTTC.

The chain is built from TRBV6-5 and TRBJ1-2; D gene uncertain. V was cut by 6 bases and J by 5 bases, with 16 bases left in between. Per the germline V gene, CDR1 is MNHEY and CDR2 is SVGAGI. The CDR3 is 14 residues long. The CDR3 loop is CASSLTGSAYGYTF. In nucleotides, the CDR3 is TGTGCCAGCAGCCTGACCGGGTCCGCGTATGGCTACACCTTC.

This clone was seen just once. The genes are TRBV5-1 and TRBJ2-1; D perhaps matches TRBD2 (6 bases). In germline, CDR1 is SGHRS, CDR2 YFSETQ. Trimming took 3 bases from V and 6 from J, leaving 13 bases between them. This CDR3 has 14 amino acids. CDR3: CASSSGGEANEQFF. The CDR3 bases are TGCGCCAGCAGCTCGGGTGGGGAGGCCAATGAGCAGTTCTTC.

This rearrangement joins TRBV20-1 to TRBJ2-7, with D unresolved. Trimming left V 5 bases short and J 3 bases short, with 5 bases between. In germline, CDR1 is DFQATT, CDR2 SNEGSKA (reference sequence). This CDR3 is built from 10 residues. CDR3 in amino acids: CSALNYEQYF. In DNA form, the CDR3 reads TGCAGTGCTTTAAACTACGAGCAGTACTTC.

In this sample, this clone turned up a few times. The V call is TRBV11-2, the J call TRBJ2-7; possibly TRBD2 for D (6 bases). Germline V gene sequence: CDR1 SGHAT, CDR2 FQNNGV. The CDR3 loop spans 14 amino acids. V dropped 6 bases and J dropped 2 bases, with 14 bases sitting between them. The DNA of the CDR3 is TGTGCCAGCAGTCGTCGACTAGAAGCCTACGAGCAGTACTTC. Translating gives CASSRRLEAYEQYF.